A single sample is the source of the 18 T cell receptor beta chains below, sequenced in a study of cytomegalovirus exposure and HLA in healthy donors. PCR employed 60 Vbeta and 13 Jbeta primers. Sequenced by immunoSEQ multiplex PCR; TCRdb stores in-frame clones only, minus some. The table lists some 170,000 clones, around 74% of them singletons. What was sequenced was PBMCs. Receptors were obtained from a male donor in good health and CMV-seronegative.

The chain links TRBV5-1 to TRBJ2-3; D is possibly TRBD2 (5 bases). The V gene's germline CDR1 is SGHRS and CDR2 YFSETQ. This CDR3 is 15 amino acids long. V gave up 0 bases and J gave up 6 bases, with 14 bases separating them. The CDR3 protein is CASSLGGLAVDTQYF. In nucleotides, the CDR3 is TGCGCCAGCAGCTTGGGAGGGCTCGCGGTTGATACGCAGTATTTT.

The genes are TRBV7-3 and TRBJ1-2; TRBD1 matches 8 bases. The CDR3 consists of 15 residues. Germline assignment: CDR1 SGHTA and CDR2 FQGTGA. V dropped 5 bases and J dropped 2; count of bases not matched to a gene: 7. The CDR3 nucleotides are TGTGCCAGCAGCCCCCGACAGGGGCAGAACTATGGCTACACCTTC. Amino acid sequence: CASSPRQGQNYGYTF.

In this sample, this clone turned up a few times. This chain connects TRBV25-1 to TRBJ2-2, with D hard to call. CDR1 and CDR2 (germline): MGHDK, SYGVNS. V was cut by 6 bases and J by 4 bases, with 6 bases left in between. This CDR3 has 12 amino acids. CDR3 residues: CASRLATGELFF. The CDR3 DNA follows: TGTGCCAGCAGGTTGGCCACCGGGGAGCTGTTTTTT.

The genes are TRBV6-6 and TRBJ2-1; D is unclear. CDR1 and CDR2 from the germline V gene are MNHNY and SVGAGI (reference sequence). V shed 9 bases and J shed 5 bases, with 11 bases lying between them. The CDR3 has 12 residues. The CDR3 reads CASSPPDNEQFF. The CDR3 DNA is TGTGCCAGTTCCCCCCCGGACAATGAGCAGTTCTTC.

The chain couples TRBV19 to TRBJ2-3, with 11 bases that match TRBD2. Germline lookup yields CDR1 LNHDA and CDR2 SQIVND (reference sequence). The junction had 6 bases not matched to a gene; V was cut back by 9 bases and J by 1 base. This CDR3 comprises 15 residues. The DNA for the CDR3 is TGTGCCAGCCGACGGACTAGCGGGCGCACAGATACGCAGTATTTT. Translating it yields CASRRTSGRTDTQYF.

V usage is TRBV7-3 and J usage is TRBJ2-7, with TRBD1 identical over 8 bases. The V and J ends lost 6 bases and 6 bases, in that order; junction bases with no gene match: 4. The CDR3 is 12 amino acids. Per germline, CDR1 SGHTA and CDR2 FQGTGA. CDR3 residues: CASRRTGSEQYF. The CDR3 DNA reads TGTGCCAGCAGAAGGACAGGGTCCGAGCAGTACTTC.

The rearrangement joins TRBV27 to TRBJ1-5; no firm D call. Germline loops: CDR1 MNHEY, CDR2 SMNVEV (reference sequence). This CDR3 contains 14 residues. Trimming stripped 3 bases from V and 3 bases from J, with 9 bases between. CDR3 in DNA: TGTGCCAGCAGTTTGGGGAGATTCAATCAGCCCCAGCATTTT. Translated: CASSLGRFNQPQHF.

CDR3 region: CAISESGTGNTEAFF. CDR3 bases: TGTGCCATCAGTGAGTCGGGGACAGGGAACACTGAAGCTTTCTTT. The genes are TRBV10-3 and TRBJ1-1, with 8 bases fitting TRBD1. Germline lookup yields CDR1 ENHRY and CDR2 SYGVKD. There are 15 residues in the CDR3. J lost 1 base, V lost 0 bases, and 1 base had no gene match.

The rearrangement uses TRBV6-6 and TRBJ2-7, with D possibly matching TRBD1 (6 bases). The CDR3 consists of 15 residues. Between the trimmed V and J ends, which lost 5 bases and 7 bases, there was a span of 21 bases. Germline V gene lookup returns CDR1 MNHNY and CDR2 SVGAGI (reference sequence). This CDR3 is CASSHRTARRLEQYF. Written as DNA, the CDR3 is TGTGCCAGCAGTCACCGGACAGCGAGAAGGTTAGAGCAGTACTTC.

This chain connects TRBV7-3 to TRBJ2-1; D may be TRBD2 (6 bases). Germline lookup yields CDR1 SGHTA and CDR2 FQGTGA. The CDR3 loop spans 13 amino acids. Between the trimmed V and J ends, which lost 4 bases and 6 bases, there was a span of 10 bases. The CDR3 nucleotides are TGTGCCAGCAGCTCCCCCGGGGGCAATGAGCAGTTCTTC. Translated, it gives CASSSPGGNEQFF.

The chain recombines TRBV18 with TRBJ1-2, with TRBD1 as a possible D gene (6 bases). The V gene's germline CDR1 is KGHSH and CDR2 LQKENI. The CDR3 spans 15 residues. The V and J ends lost 1 base and 2 bases respectively, with 11 bases between them. CDR3 DNA sequence: TGTGCCAGCTCACCACTGGGGGCGGAGAACTATGGCTACACCTTC. Translation gives CASSPLGAENYGYTF.

The genes are TRBV27 and TRBJ1-5; 8 bases line up with TRBD1. The CDR3 length is 17 residues. V gave up 1 base and J gave up 4 bases; unmatched junction bases: 9. From germline, CDR1 is MNHEY and CDR2 SMNVEV (reference sequence). Here the CDR3 DNA reads TGTGCCAGCAGTTTATACCCGGACAGGGTGGGGAATCAGCCCCAGCATTTT. Protein product: CASSLYPDRVGNQPQHF.

This clone was observed a handful of times. The chain has TRBV9 and TRBJ1-2, with unresolved D. From germline, CDR1 is SGDLS and CDR2 YYNGEE. The CDR3 spans 15 residues. V was clipped by 3 bases and J by 0 bases, with 12 bases between them. CDR3 in amino acids: CASSALLSTNYGYTF. CDR3 DNA sequence: TGTGCCAGCAGCGCACTCTTGAGTACTAACTATGGCTACACCTTC.

Points on this clone: The germline gene is not matched at one end of the junction; a read error may be the cause. The identical CDR3 is also encoded by other nucleotide sequences in the sample. The chain combines TRBV7-3 with TRBJ1-3; TRBD1 agrees at 10 bases. This CDR3 spans 15 amino acids. The V gene's germline CDR1 is SGHTA and CDR2 FQGTGA. CDR3: CASSFDRGPGNTIYF. CDR3 coding DNA: TGTGCTAGCAGCTTCGACAGGGGGCCTGGAAACACCATATATTTT.

On this clone itself: The sample holds other DNA sequences that translate to the same CDR3. The V gene is TRBV6-5, the J gene TRBJ1-1; D unresolved. CDR1 is MNHEY and CDR2 is SVGAGI in the germline V gene. The CDR3 is 13 residues long. Trimming cost V 6 bases and J 0 bases, with 8 bases left between them. The CDR3 DNA is TGTGCCAGCAGCTACCAGATGAACACTGAAGCTTTCTTT. This translates into CASSYQMNTEAFF.

This clone has a handful of counts. V usage is TRBV4-1 and J usage is TRBJ2-7, with 7 bases fitting TRBD1. In germline, CDR1 is MGHRA, CDR2 YSYEKL. The CDR3 is made up of 15 amino acids. Unmatched junction bases numbered 9, after V lost 2 bases and J lost 5 bases. CDR3 loop: CASSQTPQGINEQYF. CDR3 bases: TGCGCCAGCAGCCAAACACCACAGGGGATCAACGAGCAGTACTTC.

V is TRBV23-1 and J is TRBJ1-5, with 8 bases aligning to TRBD1. TRBV23-1 belongs to the ORF category, with a function that is uncertain. The CDR3 runs to 23 residues. Unmatched junction bases numbered 26, after V lost 4 bases and J lost 0 bases. The CDR3 DNA reads as TGCGCCAGCAGTCGCCGTCACGGAGACAGGGGCACCGTACTGGTTTATAGCAATCAGCCCCAGCATTTT. It translates to CASSRRHGDRGTVLVYSNQPQHF.

This chain connects TRBV28 to TRBJ2-5, with D unclear. The V end lost 6 bases, the J end lost 4 bases, and 15 bases lay between the germline ends. From germline, CDR1 is MDHEN and CDR2 SYDVKM. The CDR3 has 14 residues. Written as DNA, the CDR3 is TGTGCCAGCAGCGCTACGCAGAGGAGAGAGACCCAGTACTTC. Protein: CASSATQRRETQYF.